Reported below is one T cell receptor (beta chain). Its antigen is still unknown. This sample was taken from a study of cytomegalovirus exposure and HLA in healthy donors. Study conclusions and caveats: Listed as cytomegalovirus-associated were 150 or so TCR beta chains. In vitro work confirmed that three CMV-associated chains recognize CMV antigens.

Here immunoSEQ multiplex PCR was the method, and the copy in TCRdb shows in-frame clones only, minus some. Of some 240,000 clones listed, more than 75% are singletons. The junction had 2 bases not matched to a gene; V was cut back by 0 bases and J by 2 bases. The CDR3 spans 17 residues. Germline V gene lookup returns CDR1 SGHVS and CDR2 FQNEAQ. The sequencing input was PBMCs. This receptor was identified in a young woman in good health and CMV-seropositive. The V and J genes are TRBV7-8 and TRBJ2-1; 12 nucleotides line up with TRBD2. The CDR3 DNA follows: TGTGCCAGCAGCTTAGCCCGACTAGCGGGAGCCTACAATGAGCAGTTCTTC. Translating it yields CASSLARLAGAYNEQFF.